The entry that follows covers one TCR beta chain sequence. This clone was seen more than once but under ten times. The antigen it binds to is not known. Within one base of it there is no much larger clone, and no base qualities were kept. The entire isolated RNA was reverse transcribed using the High Capacity cDNA Reverse Transcription Kit, and thus expressed TCRB transcripts were sequenced. Deep immunoSEQ sequencing was applied to naive, central memory and regulatory T cell samples, giving an average of roughly 3.5 million total reads per sample. After sorted cells were lysed in RLT buffer, RNA was extracted with DNase-treated RNeasy Micro or Mini kits, with the choice depending on cell number. Each cell subset was processed on its own to prevent cross-contamination, while patient and healthy donor samples were processed together. The immunoSEQ multiplex PCR was used to amplify TCRB sequences from cDNA, yielding 87-bp fragments that span the CDR3 region. Sequencing of the amplicons was done on the Illumina HiSeq platform. Regarding the original processing steps: PCR bias was corrected computationally using synthetic template baselines, and reads within Hamming distance 2 were collapsed, with unmergeable singletons discarded. By aligning reads against IMGT, V, D and J genes, CDR3 length, and insertions or deletions at six rearrangement sites were assigned. Within each subset, clonotype counts were normalized to the number of sorted cells before true diversity and Gini coefficients were calculated with the tcR R package. The overlap coefficient, calculated on TCRB nucleotide sequences, was used to measure repertoire sharing. Out-of-frame TCRB sequences from naive cells were analyzed as a proxy for the pre-selection repertoire. This immuneACCESS table, as held by TCRdb, lists in-frame sequences with V and J called but not all clones. Of the missing ones, under half trace to an unresolved V gene in checked studies; the others have no known cause. That table gives V, J and clone size, and the DNA gave D and trimming. This sample comprises about 660,000 clones, over 12% of them detected only once. Clones ranked in the top ten supply approximately 0.039% of the sample.

Each donor gave one peripheral blood draw, about 110 mL on average, collected into heparinised tubes. Using a panel that included CD45RO, CCR7, CD25, CD127, CD95 and CD27, naive, central memory, regulatory and stem cell-like memory CD4+ T cells were sorted on a BD FACSAria II. Every sorted population had a purity above 95%. Right away, PBMCs were isolated by Lymphoprep density gradient centrifugation and were stained directly, with no culture step. To minimize batch effects, samples were stained and sorted in pairs, one healthy donor with one patient per experiment. As encoded in the germline V gene (reference sequence), CDR1 is PRHDT while CDR2 is FYEKMQ. The CDR3, from cysteine to phenylalanine, totals 14 residues. Only the CDR3 portion is preserved as DNA: 42 bases, with reading frame beginning at the first base. V loses 8 bases at its end and J loses 0 bases; junction bases beyond the gene matches: 6.

The sample belongs to a study of beta chain features in type 1 diabetes (dated by TCRdb to the late 2010s). Concerning the study at large: No differences in mean age, gender distribution, total cell number or subset yield were found between patients and healthy donors. Across all samples, 107,917,701 sorted cells were examined, and cell number per subset correlated strongly with RNA yield. In the study, TCRB repertoires of sorted circulating CD4+ T cell subsets from recently diagnosed type 1 diabetes patients were compared with those of matched healthy donors. Naive and central memory subsets were obtained from all 30 or so donors, but regulatory and stem cell-like memory subsets were isolated from only 8 patients and roughly 8 healthy donors. Beyond this particular receptor, the publication reports: A moderate but significant shortening of TCRB CDR3 length was observed in type 1 diabetes patients in all four CD4+ subsets. Because small numbers of individuals were included in the HLA sub-analyses, any influence of HLA type on TCRB rearrangement was left unresolved. Because cDNA was sequenced instead of genomic DNA, activated cells with high expression could be over-represented, although the groups did not differ in activation or CD3 levels. Naive, central memory and regulatory TCRB repertoires appeared to be more similar among patients than among healthy donors. Shorter templates might be favored by PCR, yet because patient and control samples were amplified and corrected together, any such skew would affect both groups equally. At VDJ recombination sites, type 1 diabetes patients had fewer insertions and more deleted nucleotides, which implies abnormalities in thymic rearrangement.

The clonotype was recovered from a man aged 18 to 29 with type 1 diabetes. The rearrangement combines TRBV13 with TRBJ2-7; TRBD2 agrees with 8 junctional bases. The sequenced sample consisted of naive CD4+ T cells from blood. In the paper's terms, the cell subset or site label means: true naive CD4+ T cells. The DNA reads as follows: TGTGCCAGCTTAACTAGCGGCAACTCCTACGAGCAGTACTTC. Its amino acids are CASLTSGNSYEQYF.